A selection of T cell receptor beta chains follows, all from one sample in a study of blood T cells in healthy people across ages. TCRdb re-called the 5' RACE reads with MiXCR, one entry per CDR3 protein. Of hundreds of thousands of distinct CDR3 sequences in the sample, around 41% are singletons; the top ten hold 25% to 30%. The sample comprised blood. The source of these receptors is a man older than 75 in good health. Both conserved end residues are trimmed from each CDR3.

V: TRBV5-1
CDR3: ASSGGPSNTEAF

V: TRBV20-1
CDR3: SATGSAGGNSPLH

V: TRBV6-2/TRBV6-3
CDR3: ASSYTRTGETQY

V: TRBV5-1
CDR3: ASSLGEGAYNEQF

V: TRBV11-2
CDR3: ASSLFLGSRKETQY

V: TRBV2
CDR3: ASRPYGTANYGYT

V: TRBV27
CDR3: ASSFFRDRGYT

V: TRBV14
CDR3: ASSLTLTSDTQY

V: TRBV4-2
CDR3: ASSQDPNRANGYT

V: TRBV14
CDR3: ASSHRTSGGYNEQF

V: TRBV5-1
CDR3: ASSLEAGAGPYEQY

V: TRBV11-2
CDR3: ASRDRGIYNEQY

V: TRBV4-3
CDR3: ASSQGSEPSYNEQY

V: TRBV7-9
CDR3: ASSSPGRQLEAF

V: TRBV20-1
CDR3: SATGVTDQPQH

V: TRBV30
CDR3: AWSPGQGNSYEQY

V: TRBV7-2
CDR3: ASSFRRTGNTRY

V: TRBV7-2
CDR3: ASSSNPGAQETQY

V: TRBV2
CDR3: ASSELPFYRDRPQGTQY

V: TRBV7-2
CDR3: ASSPSSGGIHEQY

V: TRBV20-1
CDR3: SATSGQTYNEQF

V: TRBV2
CDR3: ASRVWDKSYEQY

V: TRBV5-1
CDR3: ASSLRVDQETQY

V: TRBV4-3
CDR3: ASSQDHRNTDTQY

V: TRBV12-3/TRBV12-4
CDR3: ASSLAFTLTGIVDEQY

V: TRBV7-9
CDR3: ASSPTDRTDNGYT

V: TRBV11-3
CDR3: ASSSGTSQETQY

V: TRBV3-1
CDR3: ASSQYNPDTQY

V: TRBV20-1
CDR3: SATGTPSLYEQY

V: TRBV9
CDR3: ASSVATGANYGYT

V: TRBV20-1
CDR3: SARSGAFTYNSPLH